This TCR beta chain comes out of a study of cytomegalovirus exposure and HLA in healthy donors. Profiling relied on immunoSEQ multiplex PCR, and the TCRdb table lists in-frame clones only, not all of them. The table lists about 220,000 clones, 90% to 95% of them singletons. V dropped 1 base and J dropped 9 bases, with 13 bases sitting between them. Germline loops: CDR1 SEHNR, CDR2 FQNEAQ (reference sequence). The CDR3 consists of 14 residues. This TCR derives from a woman in her late teens or twenties in good health and CMV-seronegative. Sequencing used PBMCs. The chain is built from TRBV7-9 and TRBJ2-1; tentatively, D is TRBD2 (5 bases). The CDR3 DNA is TGTGCCAGCAGCTTAGAACGGGAATGGGGTGAGCAGTTCTTC. It translates to CASSLEREWGEQFF. The whole variable domain, filled in from reference TRBV7-9 and TRBJ2-1, reads DTGVSQNPRHKITKRGQNVTFRCDPISEHNRLYWYRQTLGQGPEFLTYFQNEAQLEKSRLLSDRFSAERPKGSFSTLEIQRTEQGDSAMYLCASSLEREWGEQFFGPGTRLTVL.